A selection of T cell receptor beta chains follows, all from one sample in a study of OX40 agonist ivuxolimab in advanced cancers. Profiled with immunoSEQ multiplex PCR; TCRdb holds only in-frame clones, not every one. The repertoire has roughly 45,000 clones, around 87% of them found once; the top ten carry less than 2.5%. The sequencing used CD4+ or CD8+ T cells sorted from blood, collected in a trial of the OX40 agonist ivuxolimab. These receptors were obtained from an adult with an advanced solid tumor such as melanoma, head and neck, liver or kidney cancer. Both conserved end residues are part of each CDR3. Each record gives: D gene, V gene, clone size, J gene, CDR3 DNA, CDR3 protein. The D gene is left open where the match is weak. Size values are once, few and many counts, or a class for expanded clones, and some rows have none.

-	TRBV2	-	TRBJ2-7	TGTGCCAGCAACACACAGGGAACTGGTTACGAGCAGTACTTC	CASNTQGTGYEQYF
-	TRBV11-2	-	TRBJ2-1	TGTGCCAGCAGCTTAGTCACGGGCCTAGCCGTAAACAATGAGCAGTTCTTC	CASSLVTGLAVNNEQFF
-	TRBV7-2	-	TRBJ2-7	TGTGCCAGCAAGCCCGCCAGGTCTGGTGACGAGCAGTACTTC	CASKPARSGDEQYF
TRBD1	TRBV5-6	-	TRBJ2-6	TGTGCCAGCAGCTGGACAGGGATCTTAATTACTGGGGCCAACGTCCTGACTTTC	CASSWTGILITGANVLTF
-	TRBV4-1	-	TRBJ1-3	TGCGCCAGCAGCCCATCCAGACGGATCTCTGGAAACACCATATATTTT	CASSPSRRISGNTIYF
TRBD1	TRBV29-1	-	TRBJ1-1	TGCAGCGGATGTACACAGGGGGACACTGAAGCTTTCTTT	CSGCTQGDTEAFF
-	TRBV2	-	TRBJ2-7	TGTGCCAGCAGGCGGGGCGTAGGGTACGAGCAGTACTTC	CASRRGVGYEQYF
-	TRBV7-2	-	TRBJ2-7	TGTGCCAGCAGCTCTGGAGGAACAGGGGAGCAGTACTTC	CASSSGGTGEQYF
-	TRBV6-5	-	TRBJ1-1	TGTGCCAGCAGTTACCGCAGGGGTATGAACACTGAAGCTTTCTTT	CASSYRRGMNTEAFF
TRBD1	TRBV19	-	TRBJ1-5	TGTGCCAGTCGACAGGGGGCAGGTCAGCCCCAGCATTTT	CASRQGAGQPQHF
TRBD1	TRBV5-4	-	TRBJ1-3	TGTGCCAGCAGCTTGGGGACAGGAGGCTCTGGAAACACCATATATTTT	CASSLGTGGSGNTIYF
-	TRBV5-1	-	TRBJ1-2	TGCGCCAGCAGCTTGGGTCGCCAGGGGTCGGATGGCTACACCTTC	CASSLGRQGSDGYTF
-	TRBV29-1	-	TRBJ2-5	TGCAGCGGGTCCCGGGGTGTAGGGGCAGAGACCCAGTACTTC	CSGSRGVGAETQYF
-	TRBV7-9	-	TRBJ1-3	TGTGCCAGCAGAGAGGGAGGGTTCGGAAACACCATATATTTT	CASREGGFGNTIYF
-	TRBV9	once	TRBJ2-3	TGTGCCAGCAAAACCAGCCGGGATCGCAGCGGTTATACGCAGTATTTT	CASKTSRDRSGYTQYF
TRBD1	TRBV7-2	-	TRBJ1-2	TGTGCCAGCAGCCGAGACCATTTGACAGGGTCTAACTATGGCTACACCTTC	CASSRDHLTGSNYGYTF
-	TRBV10-3	few	TRBJ1-3	TGTGCCATCGTGGAAGAGAACTCTGGAAACACCATATATTTT	CAIVEENSGNTIYF
TRBD1	TRBV27	-	TRBJ1-4	TGTGCCAGCAGATCGCGACAGGGGAATCCTGAAAAACTGTTTTTT	CASRSRQGNPEKLFF
-	TRBV14	once	TRBJ2-7	TGTGCCAGCAGCCACTTAGCGAGATACGAGCAGTACTTC	CASSHLARYEQYF
-	TRBV2	-	TRBJ2-7	TGTGCCAGCAAACCTGATGGAGAGCAGTACTTC	CASKPDGEQYF
-	TRBV27	-	TRBJ2-6	TGTGCCAGCAGCCCCGTTAAATTTTTGGACCGGCGGGCCAACGTCCTGACTTTC	CASSPVKFLDRRANVLTF
-	TRBV10-1	-	TRBJ1-5	TGCGCCAGCAGCCGGGACACCAATCAGCCCCAGCATTTT	CASSRDTNQPQHF
TRBD2	TRBV7-3	-	TRBJ2-3	TGTGCCAGCAGCTTACGCGTAGCGGGAGGCCCAGATACGCAGTATTTT	CASSLRVAGGPDTQYF
-	TRBV7-3	once	TRBJ1-6	TGTGCCAGCAGCTTAGAGAGTAATTCACCCCTCCACTTT	CASSLESNSPLHF